Sequencing of this T cell receptor (beta chain) was carried out in a study of blood T cell repertoires in COVID-19. Assay: immunoSEQ multiplex PCR; the TCRdb copy retains only in-frame clones and omits some. The sample shows approximately 250,000 clones, roughly 80% of them seen only once. V lost 4 bases, J lost 1 base, and 2 bases stayed unmatched. The germline gives CDR1 GTSNPN, CDR2 SVGIG (reference sequence). This CDR3 has 14 residues. The chain recombines TRBV30 with TRBJ2-3; 10 bases are a match to TRBD2. The material sequenced was peripheral blood. The source is a man aged 55 to 70 who had recovered from COVID-19. The CDR3 sequence: CAWNLAGGTDTQYF. The CDR3 DNA sequence: TGTGCCTGGAACCTAGCGGGGGGCACAGATACGCAGTATTTT.